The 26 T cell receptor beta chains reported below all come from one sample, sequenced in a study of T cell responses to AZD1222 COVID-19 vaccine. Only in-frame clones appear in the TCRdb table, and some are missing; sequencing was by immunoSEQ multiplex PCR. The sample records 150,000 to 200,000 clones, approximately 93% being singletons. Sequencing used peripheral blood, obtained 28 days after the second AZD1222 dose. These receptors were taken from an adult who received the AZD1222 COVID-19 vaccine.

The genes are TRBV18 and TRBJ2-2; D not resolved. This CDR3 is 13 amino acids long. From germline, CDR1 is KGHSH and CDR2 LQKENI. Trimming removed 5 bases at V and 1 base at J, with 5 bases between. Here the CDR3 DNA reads TGTGCCAGCTCAAACCGGAACACCGGGGAGCTGTTTTTT. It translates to CASSNRNTGELFF.

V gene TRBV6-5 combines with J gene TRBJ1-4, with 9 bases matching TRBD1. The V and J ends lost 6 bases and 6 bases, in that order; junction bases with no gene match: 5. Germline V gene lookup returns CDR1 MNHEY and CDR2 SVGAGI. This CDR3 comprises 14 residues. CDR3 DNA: TGTGCCAGCAGCGGACAGGGGATATATGAAAAACTGTTTTTT. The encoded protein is CASSGQGIYEKLFF.

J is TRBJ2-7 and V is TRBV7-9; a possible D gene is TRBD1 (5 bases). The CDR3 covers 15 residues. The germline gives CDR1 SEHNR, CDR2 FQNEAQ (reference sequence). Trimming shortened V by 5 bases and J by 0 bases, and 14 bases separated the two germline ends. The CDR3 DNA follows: TGTGCCAGCAGCAAGACAGAAGTTCTCTCCTACGAGCAGTACTTC. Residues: CASSKTEVLSYEQYF.

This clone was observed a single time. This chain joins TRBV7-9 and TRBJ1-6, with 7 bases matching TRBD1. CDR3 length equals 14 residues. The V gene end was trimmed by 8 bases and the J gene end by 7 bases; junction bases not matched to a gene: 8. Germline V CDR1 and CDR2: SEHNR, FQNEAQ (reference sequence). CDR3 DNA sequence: TGTGCCAGCCACGGACAGGACCCAAATTCACCCCTCCACTTT. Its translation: CASHGQDPNSPLHF. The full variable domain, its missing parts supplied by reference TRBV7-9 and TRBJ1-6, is DTGVSQNPRHKITKRGQNVTFRCDPISEHNRLYWYRQTLGQGPEFLTYFQNEAQLEKSRLLSDRFSAERPKGSFSTLEIQRTEQGDSAMYLCASHGQDPNSPLHFGNGTRLTVT.

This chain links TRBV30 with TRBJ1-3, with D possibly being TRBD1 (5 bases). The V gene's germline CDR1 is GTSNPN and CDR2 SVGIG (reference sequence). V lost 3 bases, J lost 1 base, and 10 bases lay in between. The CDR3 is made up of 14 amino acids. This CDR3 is CAWSLGLSGNTIYF. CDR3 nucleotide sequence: TGTGCCTGGAGCCTGGGGCTATCTGGAAACACCATATATTTT.

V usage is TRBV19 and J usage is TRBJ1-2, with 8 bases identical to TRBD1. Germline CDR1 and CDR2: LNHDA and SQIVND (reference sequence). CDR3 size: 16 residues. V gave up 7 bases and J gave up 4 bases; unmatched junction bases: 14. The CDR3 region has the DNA TGTGCCAGTACCAAGATCCGGGACAGGAGGCCCTATGGCTACACCTTC. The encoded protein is CASTKIRDRRPYGYTF.

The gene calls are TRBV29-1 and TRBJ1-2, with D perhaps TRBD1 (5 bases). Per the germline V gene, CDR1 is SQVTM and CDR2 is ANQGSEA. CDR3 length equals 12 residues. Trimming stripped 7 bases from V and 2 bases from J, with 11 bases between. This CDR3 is CSDRGLNYGYTF. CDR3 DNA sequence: TGCAGCGACCGGGGCCTCAACTATGGCTACACCTTC.

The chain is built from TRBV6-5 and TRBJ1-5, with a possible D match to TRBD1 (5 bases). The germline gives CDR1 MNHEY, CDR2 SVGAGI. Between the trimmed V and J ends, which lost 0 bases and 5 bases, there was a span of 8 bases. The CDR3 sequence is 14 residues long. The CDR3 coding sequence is TGTGCCAGCAGTTACTCAGGGGAGGATCAGCCCCAGCATTTT. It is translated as CASSYSGEDQPQHF.

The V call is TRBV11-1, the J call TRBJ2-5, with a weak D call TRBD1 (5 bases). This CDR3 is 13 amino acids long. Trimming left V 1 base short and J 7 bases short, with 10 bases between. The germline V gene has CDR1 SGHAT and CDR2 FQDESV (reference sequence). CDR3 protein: CASSLGHQGTQYF. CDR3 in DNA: TGTGCCAGCAGCTTAGGACACCAGGGGACCCAGTACTTC.

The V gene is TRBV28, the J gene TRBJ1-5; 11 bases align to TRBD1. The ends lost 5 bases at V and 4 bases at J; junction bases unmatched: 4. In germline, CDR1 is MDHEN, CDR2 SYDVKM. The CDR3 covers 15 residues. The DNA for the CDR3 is TGTGCCAGCAGTCCGGGGACAGGGGGGAATCAGCCCCAGCATTTT. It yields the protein CASSPGTGGNQPQHF.

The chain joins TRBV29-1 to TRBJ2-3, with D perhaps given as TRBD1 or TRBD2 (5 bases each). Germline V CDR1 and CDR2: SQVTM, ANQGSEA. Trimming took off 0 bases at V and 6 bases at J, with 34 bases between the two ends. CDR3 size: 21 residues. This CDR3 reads CSVEDGQGATWTSSSSDTQYF. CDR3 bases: TGCAGCGTTGAAGATGGTCAAGGGGCGACATGGACTTCGTCTTCTTCCGATACGCAGTATTTT.

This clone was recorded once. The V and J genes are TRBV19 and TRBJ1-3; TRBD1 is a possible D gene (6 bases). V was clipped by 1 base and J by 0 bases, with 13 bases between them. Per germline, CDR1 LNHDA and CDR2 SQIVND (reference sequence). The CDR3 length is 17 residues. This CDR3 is CASSIGGTPSSGNTIYF. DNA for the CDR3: TGTGCCAGTAGTATAGGTGGGACACCGAGCTCTGGAAACACCATATATTTT.

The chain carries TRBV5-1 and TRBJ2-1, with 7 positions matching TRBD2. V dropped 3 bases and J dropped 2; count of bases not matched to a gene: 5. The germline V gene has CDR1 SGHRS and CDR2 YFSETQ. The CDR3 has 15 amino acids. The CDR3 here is CASSWEGIPYNEQFF. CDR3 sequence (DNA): TGCGCCAGCAGCTGGGAGGGGATTCCCTACAATGAGCAGTTCTTC. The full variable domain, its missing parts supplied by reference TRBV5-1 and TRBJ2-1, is KAGVTQTPRYLIKTRGQQVTLSCSPISGHRSVSWYQQTPGQGLQFLFEYFSETQRNKGNFPGRFSGRQFSNSRSEMNVSTLELGDSALYLCASSWEGIPYNEQFFGPGTRLTVL.

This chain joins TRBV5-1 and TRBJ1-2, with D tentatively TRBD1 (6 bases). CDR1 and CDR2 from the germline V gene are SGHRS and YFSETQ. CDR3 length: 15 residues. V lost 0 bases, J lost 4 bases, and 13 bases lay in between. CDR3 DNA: TGCGCCAGCAGCTTGGCCGCGGGGGCGGTCTATGGCTACACCTTC. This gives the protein CASSLAAGAVYGYTF.

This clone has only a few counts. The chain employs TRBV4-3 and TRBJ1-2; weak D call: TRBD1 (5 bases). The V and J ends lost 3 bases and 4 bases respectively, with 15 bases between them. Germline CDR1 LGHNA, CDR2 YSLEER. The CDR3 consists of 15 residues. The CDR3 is CASSQRAGETYGYTF. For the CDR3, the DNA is TGCGCCAGCAGCCAGAGGGCGGGGGAAACCTATGGCTACACCTTC.

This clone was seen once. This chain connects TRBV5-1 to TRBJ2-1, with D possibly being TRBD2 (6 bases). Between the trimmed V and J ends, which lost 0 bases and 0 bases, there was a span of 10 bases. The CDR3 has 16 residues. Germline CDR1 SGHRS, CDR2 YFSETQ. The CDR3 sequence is CASSLGDLSSYNEQFF. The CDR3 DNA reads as TGCGCCAGCAGCTTGGGGGACTTGAGCTCCTACAATGAGCAGTTCTTC. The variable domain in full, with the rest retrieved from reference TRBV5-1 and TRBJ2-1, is KAGVTQTPRYLIKTRGQQVTLSCSPISGHRSVSWYQQTPGQGLQFLFEYFSETQRNKGNFPGRFSGRQFSNSRSEMNVSTLELGDSALYLCASSLGDLSSYNEQFFGPGTRLTVL.

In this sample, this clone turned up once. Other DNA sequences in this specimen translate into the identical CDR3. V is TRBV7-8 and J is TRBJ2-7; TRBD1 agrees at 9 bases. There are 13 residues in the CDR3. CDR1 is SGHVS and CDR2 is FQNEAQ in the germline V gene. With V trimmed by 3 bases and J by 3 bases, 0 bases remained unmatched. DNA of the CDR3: TGTGCCAGCAGCTTGGACAGGGGCTACGAGCAGTACTTC. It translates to CASSLDRGYEQYF.

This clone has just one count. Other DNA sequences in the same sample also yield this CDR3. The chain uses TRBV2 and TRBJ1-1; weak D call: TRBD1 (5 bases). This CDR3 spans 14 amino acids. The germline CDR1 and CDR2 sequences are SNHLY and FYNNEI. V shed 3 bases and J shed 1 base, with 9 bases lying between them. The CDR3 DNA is TGTGCCAGCAGTGAGATGGGGCCGAACACTGAAGCTTTCTTT. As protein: CASSEMGPNTEAFF. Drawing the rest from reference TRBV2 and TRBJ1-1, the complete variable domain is EPEVTQTPSHQVTQMGQEVILRCVPISNHLYFYWYRQILGQKVEFLVSFYNNEISEKSEIFDDQFSVERPDGSNFTLKIRSTKLEDSAMYFCASSEMGPNTEAFFGQGTRLTVV.

The CDR3 reads CASSEYLADYGYTF. CDR3 nucleotides: TGTGCCAGCAGTGAATATCTCGCGGACTATGGCTACACCTTC. The chain couples TRBV25-1 to TRBJ1-2, with D unclear. CDR3 length equals 14 residues. Germline V gives CDR1 MGHDK, CDR2 SYGVNS. The V and J ends lost 0 bases and 3 bases respectively, with 8 bases between them.

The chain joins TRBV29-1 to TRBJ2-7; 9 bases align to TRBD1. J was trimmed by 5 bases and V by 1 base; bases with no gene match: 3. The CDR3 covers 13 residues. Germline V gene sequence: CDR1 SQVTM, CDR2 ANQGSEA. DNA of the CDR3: TGCAGCGTTGAAGTTGGGACAGGGAACGAGCAGTACTTC. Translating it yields CSVEVGTGNEQYF.

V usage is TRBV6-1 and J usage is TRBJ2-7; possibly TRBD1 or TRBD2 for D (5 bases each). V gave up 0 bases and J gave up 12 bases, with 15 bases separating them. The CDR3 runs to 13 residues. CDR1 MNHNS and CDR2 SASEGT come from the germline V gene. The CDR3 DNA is TGTGCCAGCAGTGAAGCTCGGGACCGGCGAGCGTACTTC. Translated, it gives CASSEARDRRAYF.

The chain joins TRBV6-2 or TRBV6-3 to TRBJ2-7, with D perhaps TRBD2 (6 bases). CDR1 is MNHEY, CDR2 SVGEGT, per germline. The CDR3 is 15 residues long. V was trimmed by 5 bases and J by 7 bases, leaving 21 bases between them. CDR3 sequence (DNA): TGTGCCAGCAGTGGGCATGGAGGGGTGGTCGGGGAGCAGTACTTC. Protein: CASSGHGGVVGEQYF.

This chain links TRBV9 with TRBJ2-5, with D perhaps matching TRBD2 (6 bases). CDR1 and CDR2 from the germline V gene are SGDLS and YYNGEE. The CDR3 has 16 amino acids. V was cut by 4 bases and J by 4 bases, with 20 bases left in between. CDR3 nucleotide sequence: TGTGCCAGCAGCCGCTCGCGGGTACTCGGGGGAGAGACCCAGTACTTC. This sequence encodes CASSRSRVLGGETQYF.

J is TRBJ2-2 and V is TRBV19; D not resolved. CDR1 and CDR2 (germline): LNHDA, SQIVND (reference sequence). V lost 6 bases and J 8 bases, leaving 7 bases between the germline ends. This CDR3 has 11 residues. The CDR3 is CASSKGGELFF. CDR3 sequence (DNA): TGTGCCAGTAGCAAGGGAGGGGAGCTGTTTTTT.

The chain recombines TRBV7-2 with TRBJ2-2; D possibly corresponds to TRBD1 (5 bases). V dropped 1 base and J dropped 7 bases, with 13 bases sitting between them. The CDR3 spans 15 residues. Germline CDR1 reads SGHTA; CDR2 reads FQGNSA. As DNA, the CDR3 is TGTGCCAGCAGCTTAGGCGTCAGGGTGAACGGGGAGCTGTTTTTT. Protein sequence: CASSLGVRVNGELFF.

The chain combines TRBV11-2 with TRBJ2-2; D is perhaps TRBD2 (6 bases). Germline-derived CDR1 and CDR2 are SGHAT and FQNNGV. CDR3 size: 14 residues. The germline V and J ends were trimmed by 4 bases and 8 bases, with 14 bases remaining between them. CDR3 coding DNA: TGTGCCAGCAGCTCACTCGGGGGAGCGGGGGAGCTGTTTTTT. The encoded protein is CASSSLGGAGELFF.